Listed below are T cell receptor beta chains from one sample, sequenced in a study of cytomegalovirus exposure and HLA in healthy donors. Generated by immunoSEQ multiplex PCR, the TCRdb table keeps only in-frame clones and is missing some. The clone table shows over 120,000 clones, with the ten largest holding approximately 1%. The sequencing sample was made of PBMCs. The receptors were sampled from a male donor in good health and CMV-seronegative. The CDR3 runs from the conserved cysteine through the conserved F or W. D genes are given only for firm matches.

-	TRBV7-2	TRBJ1-1	TGTGCCAGCAGTTCCTTCCCTGAAGCTTTCTTT	CASSSFPEAFF
-	TRBV30	TRBJ1-6	TGTGCCTGGAGTAACTCCCTGTCCGGTTGGAATTCACCCCTCCACTTT	CAWSNSLSGWNSPLHF
-	TRBV27	TRBJ2-7	TGTGCCAGCAGGCAACAGTCCGGCTCCTGGGCAGAATTC	CASRQQSGSWAEF
-	TRBV6-6	TRBJ1-5	TGTGCCAGCAGTTACCAGGGTGGACAGCCCCAGCATTTT	CASSYQGGQPQHF
TRBD1	TRBV6-4	TRBJ1-2	TGTGCCAGCAGCATGGACAGGGGTTCCTTAGGCTACACCTTC	CASSMDRGSLGYTF
-	TRBV19	TRBJ1-3	TGTGCCAGTAGTATCGGCAGGGCGGGGCGGCCTGGAAACACCATATATTTT	CASSIGRAGRPGNTIYF
-	TRBV18	TRBJ2-3	TGTGCCAGCTCACCAAACGAGGCAGGGGGCACAGATACGCAGTATTTT	CASSPNEAGGTDTQYF
TRBD1	TRBV7-8	TRBJ2-7	TGTGCCAGCACCTTAATACAGACAGGGTGGGGACCCTACGAGCAGTACTTC	CASTLIQTGWGPYEQYF
TRBD2	TRBV2	TRBJ2-7	TGTGCCAGCAGTGTGGTAGCGGGGAGGGACGAGCAGTACTTC	CASSVVAGRDEQYF
TRBD1	TRBV2	TRBJ2-5	TGTGCCAGCAGGGAACGGGACAGAGCTCAAGAGACCCAGTACTTC	CASRERDRAQETQYF
-	TRBV7-9	TRBJ1-1	TGTGCCAGCAGCTTTATGGACCGGGGAGGAAATGAAGCTTTCTTT	CASSFMDRGGNEAFF
-	TRBV4-1	TRBJ2-1	TGCGCCAGCAGCCAAGAAGAGGTCAGCTCCTACAATGAGCAGTTCTTC	CASSQEEVSSYNEQFF
TRBD1	TRBV5-6	TRBJ1-2	TGTGCCAGCAGCTACCCGGGACAGGGTAGGAGGTATGGCTACACCTTC	CASSYPGQGRRYGYTF
-	TRBV21-1	TRBJ1-3	TGTGCCAGCAGCAAATCGACGCCCCTGCAGGGCTCTGGAAACACCATATATTTT	CASSKSTPLQGSGNTIYF
-	TRBV30	TRBJ1-1	TGTGCCTGGAGTGTACGGCAGGGAAGGAATGAAGCTTTCTTT	CAWSVRQGRNEAFF
TRBD2	TRBV19	TRBJ2-5	TGTGCCAGTAGTCGGTCGGGGGGGGGTCGAGAGACCCAGTACTTC	CASSRSGGGRETQYF
-	TRBV30	TRBJ1-2	TGTGCCTGGAGTTCAGACAGGCACTATGGCTACACCTTC	CAWSSDRHYGYTF
-	TRBV5-1	TRBJ2-7	TGCGCCAGCAGCTTGGTTTCTGGGCGGGGTAACGAGCAGTACTTC	CASSLVSGRGNEQYF
-	TRBV6-6	TRBJ1-4	TGTGCCAGCAGTTTTTTCCCCAGGAAGCCTAATGAAAAACTGTTTTTT	CASSFFPRKPNEKLFF
-	TRBV14	TRBJ1-1	TGTGCCAGCAGCCAAGAAATACTAGGGGGAGATTGGAGGACTGAAGCTTTCTTT	CASSQEILGGDWRTEAFF
-	TRBV19	TRBJ1-1	TGTGCCAGTAGTCCGTCGAGAGGAATGGGCACTGAAGCTTTCTTT	CASSPSRGMGTEAFF
-	TRBV19	TRBJ1-5	TGTGCCAGTAGCCCCGAGGGTTACAATCAGCCCCAGCATTTT	CASSPEGYNQPQHF
-	TRBV6-4	TRBJ2-2	TGTGCCAGCAGTGTAGCGGTCACCGGGGAGCTGTTTTTT	CASSVAVTGELFF
TRBD1	TRBV19	TRBJ2-1	TGTGCCACCAAGGACAGGGAGCAGTTCTTC	CATKDREQFF
TRBD1	TRBV5-1	TRBJ1-5	TGCGCCAGCAGCTTGTGGGGACAGGGTCCGGATCAGCCCCAGCATTTT	CASSLWGQGPDQPQHF
-	TRBV10-3	TRBJ1-5	TGTGCCAGTCGACAGAGCAATCAGCCCCAGCATTTT	CASRQSNQPQHF
-	TRBV28	TRBJ2-2	TGTGCCAGCAGTACCGACAGCCCATTTAACACCGGGGAGCTGTTTTTT	CASSTDSPFNTGELFF
-	TRBV29-1	TRBJ1-1	TGCAGCGTGGGGACATCCATAAGGACTGAAGCTTTCTTT	CSVGTSIRTEAFF
-	TRBV6-5	TRBJ1-1	TGTGCCAGCAGTTACTCGAGGCCAAACACTGAAGCTTTCTTT	CASSYSRPNTEAFF
-	TRBV13	TRBJ2-1	TGTGCCAGCAGCTTACGTGTCAGGTTCGGGCGGGGCCCCTCCTACAATGAGCAGTTCTTC	CASSLRVRFGRGPSYNEQFF
-	TRBV11-2	TRBJ2-3	TGTGCCAGCAGCACTTACTCTAGCGCGGTCCCAGATACGCAGTATTTT	CASSTYSSAVPDTQYF
TRBD1	TRBV19	TRBJ1-3	TGTGCCAGTAGACCTGACAGGGGGCGAGGAAACACCATATATTTT	CASRPDRGRGNTIYF
-	TRBV29-1	TRBJ1-2	TGCAGCGTTGAAGGGGCGGGTGTCGGCTACACCTTC	CSVEGAGVGYTF
TRBD1	TRBV5-1	TRBJ2-3	TGCGCCAGCAGCGTGACAGGGCGAGGCGGCACAGATACGCAGTATTTT	CASSVTGRGGTDTQYF
-	TRBV4-2	TRBJ2-1	TGTGCCAGCAGCCAAGGGACGGGAGAGAAGAATGAGCAGTTCTTC	CASSQGTGEKNEQFF
-	TRBV7-2	TRBJ1-1	TGTGCCAGCAGCTTAGTCGCCAGGGAAGCTTTCTTT	CASSLVAREAFF